This T cell receptor beta chain emerged from a study of cytomegalovirus exposure and HLA in healthy donors. Study in general: Inside one of the first data releases sat about 85 million unique TCRs taken from HLA-typed donors.

Primers included in the PCR were 60 Vbeta and 13 Jbeta primers. Clones were read by immunoSEQ multiplex PCR, and TCRdb kept only the in-frame ones, dropping some. Of about 96,000 clones listed, around 77% were seen once; the top ten hold around 7.3%. As concerns this clone: Its matching antigen is unknown.

General study findings and limits: Reports state that TCR beta sequences accurately predicted most subjects' HLA-A and HLA-B alleles. Beyond CMV serostatus, there was no information to go on about immune exposure.

Deletions cut 2 bases from V and 10 bases from J, with 17 bases between. Germline lookup yields CDR1 MNHNS and CDR2 SASEGT. CDR3 length equals 14 residues. V gene TRBV6-1 combines with J gene TRBJ1-2; D possibly corresponds to TRBD1 (6 bases). Material: PBMCs. This clonotype originated in a middle-aged man in good health and CMV-seropositive. The CDR3 coding sequence is TGTGCCAGCAGTGAATTTTCACAGGGTGGCGACTACACCTTC. Residues: CASSEFSQGGDYTF.